This T cell receptor beta chain was sequenced in a study of blood T cell repertoires in COVID-19. As for the study in general: COVID-19 samples, acute and convalescent, were from the United States, Italy and Spain. T cells, B-cell-depleted T cells, or PBMCs supplied cDNA or gDNA.

One Seattle source followed patients from active infection through their disease course. Authors' processing steps: Reference gene primer amplification yielded estimated nucleated cell counts. Assay used: immunoSEQ multiplex PCR; TCRdb lists only in-frame clones, some missing. The DNA was the basis for D and trimming; V, J and clone size are from that table. In the table there are about 360,000 clones, 75% to 90% of which are singletons. This CDR3 is 16 amino acids long. Germline-derived CDR1 and CDR2 are MGHRA and YSYEKL. V gave up 4 bases and J gave up 7 bases, with 23 bases separating them. The clonotype was recovered from a woman aged 55-75 years with COVID-19, enrolled during active disease. This chain connects TRBV4-1 to TRBJ2-7; possible D gene TRBD2, 5 bases. Material for sequencing was peripheral blood. The CDR3 DNA is TGCGCCAGCAGCCGCCTAAGTGGACTGCCCGCCGGTGAGCAGTACTTC. Protein sequence: CASSRLSGLPAGEQYF.